The next 5 T cell receptor beta chains were all read from a single sample in a study of T cell responses to AZD1222 COVID-19 vaccine. The data were produced by immunoSEQ multiplex PCR, yet TCRdb's version contains in-frame clones alone and is incomplete. The sample holds tens of thousands of clones; 80% to 90% are singletons and the top ten take around 10%. The sequencing here drew on peripheral blood, taken on day 0 of MenACWY control vaccination. All receptors come from an adult in good health.

The J gene is TRBJ1-3, the V gene TRBV3-1 (or the pseudogene TRBV3-2); D call uncertain. Per the germline V gene, CDR1 is LGHDT and CDR2 is YNNKEL (reference sequence). The CDR3 contains 16 residues. Deletions cut 2 bases from V and 2 bases from J, with 13 bases between. The CDR3 region has the DNA TGTGCCAGCAGCCAAAATGCCATCGCGGCTGGAAACACCATATATTTT. Its protein product is CASSQNAIAAGNTIYF.

This chain links TRBV6-5 with TRBJ2-5; D gene ambiguous. Trimming left V 10 bases short and J 2 bases short, with 8 bases between. This CDR3 contains 11 residues. The germline gives CDR1 MNHEY, CDR2 SVGAGI. CDR3: CAIRRQETQYF. The CDR3 DNA is TGTGCCATCCGCCGGCAAGAGACCCAGTACTTC.

The V call is TRBV5-1, the J call TRBJ1-1, with D perhaps TRBD1 (5 bases). V shed 0 bases and J shed 5 bases, with 8 bases lying between them. In germline, CDR1 is SGHRS, CDR2 YFSETQ. This CDR3 comprises 13 residues. The CDR3 DNA sequence: TGCGCCAGCAGCTTGGGTGGGGGGACTGAAGCTTTCTTT. Translation gives CASSLGGGTEAFF.

The chain recombines TRBV7-5 with TRBJ2-7. TRBV7-5 is a pseudogene segment. The CDR3 runs 16 residues. CDR3 loop: CVRSLNGRFTAYEQYF. The CDR3 DNA sequence: TGTGTCAGAAGCTTAAACGGCAGATTCACTGCCTACGAGCAGTACTTC.

J is TRBJ1-1 and V is TRBV12-3 or TRBV12-4, with a possible D match to TRBD1 (6 bases). The CDR3 contains 13 residues. Trimming removed 3 bases from V and 8 bases from J, with 13 bases in between. DNA of the CDR3: TGTGCCAGCAGTTTCGGACAGAGATCCGAAGCTTTCTTT. As protein: CASSFGQRSEAFF.